This T cell receptor (beta chain) was obtained from a study of CD8+ T cells in alopecia areata. CDR3 size: 12 residues. Germline V CDR1 and CDR2: PRHDT, FYEKMQ (reference sequence). The V gene end was trimmed by 6 bases and the J gene end by 8 bases; junction bases not matched to a gene: 5. Study-wide results and caveats: Patients shared TCRs less clearly than mice did, possibly owing to HLA. Alphabeta T cells residing in normal skin are also sequenced in scalp samples. Scalp lesions, especially in alopecia totalis/universalis, had higher clonality than normal scalp.

Researchers picked out CD4+ and CD8+ T cells from PBMCs by sorting. Following extraction, RNA underwent reverse transcription to cDNA, which served as the sequencing template. Data came from immunoSEQ multiplex PCR; TCRdb stores just in-frame clones and leaves some out. The data contain some 200,000 clones, around three fifths of them singletons. As regards this clone: The target antigen is unknown.

The sequencing sample was made of CD8+ T cells sorted from blood. The sequence was obtained from a human donor in good health. The V gene is TRBV13, the J gene TRBJ1-2; the match to TRBD1 covers 8 bases. The CDR3 coding sequence is TGTGCCAGCAGAGGACAGGGAAGAGGCTACACCTTC. This encodes CASRGQGRGYTF.